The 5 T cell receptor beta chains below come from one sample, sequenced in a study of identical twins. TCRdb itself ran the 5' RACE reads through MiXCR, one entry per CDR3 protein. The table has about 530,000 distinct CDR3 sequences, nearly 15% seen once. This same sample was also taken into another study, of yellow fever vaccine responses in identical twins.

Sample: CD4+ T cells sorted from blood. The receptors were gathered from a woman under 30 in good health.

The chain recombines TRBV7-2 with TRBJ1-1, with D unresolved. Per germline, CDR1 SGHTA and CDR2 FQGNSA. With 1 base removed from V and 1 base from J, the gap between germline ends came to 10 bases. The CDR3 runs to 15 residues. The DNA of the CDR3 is TGTGCCAGCAGCTTAGAGGCACGGCCGAACACTGAAGCTTTCTTT. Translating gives CASSLEARPNTEAFF.

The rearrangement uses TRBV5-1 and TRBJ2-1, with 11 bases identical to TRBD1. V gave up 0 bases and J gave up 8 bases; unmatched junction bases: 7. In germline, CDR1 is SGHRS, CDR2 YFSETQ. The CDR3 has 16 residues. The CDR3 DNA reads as TGCGCCAGCAGCTTGGCCTGGACAGGGGGCTTGGATGAGCAGTTCTTC. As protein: CASSLAWTGGLDEQFF.

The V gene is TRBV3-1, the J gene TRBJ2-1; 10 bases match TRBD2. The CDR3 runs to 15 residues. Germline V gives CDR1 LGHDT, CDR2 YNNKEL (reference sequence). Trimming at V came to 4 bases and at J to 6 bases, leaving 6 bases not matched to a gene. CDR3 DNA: TGTGCCAGCAGCCCCAGCGGGAGGGGTGCCAATGAGCAGTTCTTC. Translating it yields CASSPSGRGANEQFF.

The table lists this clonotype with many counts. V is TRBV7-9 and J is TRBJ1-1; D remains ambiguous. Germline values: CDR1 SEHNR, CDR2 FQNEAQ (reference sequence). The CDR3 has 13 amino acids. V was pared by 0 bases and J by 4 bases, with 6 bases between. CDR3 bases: TGTGCCAGCAGCTTAGCGTCAGTCACTGAAGCTTTCTTT. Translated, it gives CASSLASVTEAFF.

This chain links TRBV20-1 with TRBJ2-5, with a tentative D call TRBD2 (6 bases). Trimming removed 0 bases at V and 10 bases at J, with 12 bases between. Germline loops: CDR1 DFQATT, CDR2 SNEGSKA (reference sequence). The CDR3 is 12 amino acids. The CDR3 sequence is CSARDGGNSQYF. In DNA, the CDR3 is TGCAGTGCTAGAGATGGAGGGAATAGCCAGTACTTC.